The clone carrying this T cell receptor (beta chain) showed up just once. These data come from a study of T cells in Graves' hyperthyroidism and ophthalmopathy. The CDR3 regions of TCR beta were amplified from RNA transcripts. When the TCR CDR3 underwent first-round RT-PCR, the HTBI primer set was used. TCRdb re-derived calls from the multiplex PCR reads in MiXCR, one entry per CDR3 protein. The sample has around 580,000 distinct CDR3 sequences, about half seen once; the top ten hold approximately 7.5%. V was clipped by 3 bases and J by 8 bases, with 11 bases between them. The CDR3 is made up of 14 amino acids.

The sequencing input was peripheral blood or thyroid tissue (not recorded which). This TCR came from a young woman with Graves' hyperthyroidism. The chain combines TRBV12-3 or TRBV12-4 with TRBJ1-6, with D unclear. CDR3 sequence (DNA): TGTGCCAGCAGTTTGGAGGGTGTGGATTCACCCCTCCACTTT. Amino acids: CASSLEGVDSPLHF.